This entry describes one T cell receptor beta chain. Germline assignment: CDR1 MNHEY and CDR2 SMNVEV (reference sequence). After removal of 5 bases from V and 7 bases from J, the junction contained 9 bases not matched to a gene. The CDR3 is 16 residues long. The entry originates in a study of T cell repertoires in cytomegalovirus infection. For the study at large: Based on public TCR beta signatures, there were indications of CMV infection and of a matching HLA type.

Each CDR3 protein gets one entry after TCRdb re-called the reads with MiXCR. In the table there are 450,000 to 650,000 distinct CDR3 sequences, more than 20% of which are singletons. V is TRBV27 and J is TRBJ2-1; 12 nucleotides line up with TRBD2. Sequencing was carried out using PBMCs. The TCR was taken from a human donor in good health (CMV status not recorded). Some clones in this sample may be carry-over from other donors' samples. In DNA form, the CDR3 reads TGTGCCAGCAGTCCGGGATCTAGCGGGAGGGCGAATGAGCAGTTCTTC. Its translation: CASSPGSSGRANEQFF.